Presented here are 30 T cell receptor beta chains from one specimen sequenced in a study of cytomegalovirus exposure and HLA in healthy donors (TCRdb year 2017). Receptors were amplified or captured by the immunoSEQ multiplex PCR assay. This immuneACCESS table, as held by TCRdb, lists in-frame sequences with V and J called but not all clones. Of the missing ones, under half trace to an unresolved V gene in checked studies; the others have no known cause. Within this sample are around 260,000 clones, with about 90% of them counted one time only. The biggest ten clones account for 3% to 3.5% of the sample. Material: PBMCs. Source of these receptors: a woman aged 25 to 39 in good health and CMV-seronegative.

The chain recombines TRBV11-2 with TRBJ2-3; D gene unclear. This CDR3 has 14 amino acids. Trimming cost V 1 base and J 0 bases, with 5 bases left between them. Germline V lookup: CDR1 SGHAT, CDR2 FQNNGV. CDR3 in amino acids: CASSLVGSTDTQYF. The CDR3 region has the DNA TGTGCCAGCAGCTTAGTCGGGAGCACAGATACGCAGTATTTT. The whole variable domain, filled in from reference TRBV11-2 and TRBJ2-3, reads EAGVAQSPRYKIIEKRQSVAFWCNPISGHATLYWYQQILGQGPKLLIQFQNNGVVDDSQLPKDRFSAERLKGVDSTLKIQPAKLEDSAVYLCASSLVGSTDTQYFGPGTRLTVL.

The rearrangement links TRBV4-3 to TRBJ1-3; D perhaps matches TRBD1 (6 bases). Germline lookup yields CDR1 LGHNA and CDR2 YSLEER. V gave up 0 bases and J gave up 2 bases, with 11 bases separating them. CDR3 length: 16 residues. CDR3 residues: CASSQDGTGTGNTIYF. The DNA for the CDR3 is TGCGCCAGCAGCCAAGATGGAACAGGGACTGGAAACACCATATATTTT.

The genes are TRBV6-1 and TRBJ1-2; D is undetermined. Looked up from germline, CDR1 is MNHNS and CDR2 is SASEGT. This CDR3 is 13 amino acids long. Trimming removed 1 base from V and 5 bases from J, with 8 bases in between. In DNA, the CDR3 is TGTGCCAGCAGTGAAGGACTCTCGTATGGCTACACCTTC. Protein product: CASSEGLSYGYTF.

The chain couples TRBV29-1 to TRBJ2-2; 7 bases line up with TRBD2. V lost 1 base to trimming and J lost 5 bases; unmatched junction nucleotides: 16. Germline V gene sequence: CDR1 SQVTM, CDR2 ANQGSEA. There are 18 residues in the CDR3. CDR3 sequence (DNA): TGCAGCGTTGAAGTATTGAGTTCGGGGGAGGGCCTGACCGGGGAGCTGTTTTTT. This sequence encodes CSVEVLSSGEGLTGELFF.

The chain has TRBV9 and TRBJ1-2; D ambiguous. With 3 bases removed from V and 4 bases from J, the gap between germline ends came to 10 bases. The CDR3 has 13 residues. Germline-derived CDR1 and CDR2 are SGDLS and YYNGEE. CDR3 nucleotide sequence: TGTGCCAGCAGCGCTCAGGACCTCTATGGCTACACCTTC. Translating it yields CASSAQDLYGYTF.

The V gene is TRBV5-6, the J gene TRBJ2-3, with 11 bases that match TRBD2. V gave up 5 bases and J gave up 4 bases; unmatched junction bases: 9. This CDR3 has 16 amino acids. The germline V gene encodes CDR1 SGHDT and CDR2 YYEEEE. DNA of the CDR3: TGTGCCAGCAGACTAGCGGGAGCTTCAAACGCAGATACGCAGTATTTT. Its protein is CASRLAGASNADTQYF. Combining the CDR3 with reference TRBV5-6 and TRBJ2-3 gives the whole variable domain DAGVTQSPTHLIKTRGQQVTLRCSPKSGHDTVSWYQQALGQGPQFIFQYYEEEERQRGNFPDRFSGHQFPNYSSELNVNALLLGDSALYLCASRLAGASNADTQYFGPGTRLTVL.

The V and J genes are TRBV7-9 and TRBJ2-7, with D perhaps TRBD1 or TRBD2 (5 bases each). V was trimmed by 5 bases and J by 5 bases, leaving 13 bases between them. Germline loops: CDR1 SEHNR, CDR2 FQNEAQ (reference sequence). CDR3 length: 13 residues. The CDR3 region has the DNA TGTGCCAGCAGCCCAAGAGGGGCCCACGAGCAGTACTTC. Amino acids: CASSPRGAHEQYF. The variable domain in full, completed from reference TRBV7-9 and TRBJ2-7, reads DTGVSQNPRHKITKRGQNVTFRCDPISEHNRLYWYRQTLGQGPEFLTYFQNEAQLEKSRLLSDRFSAERPKGSFSTLEIQRTEQGDSAMYLCASSPRGAHEQYFGPGTRLTVT.

Here the CDR3 reads CASSLVPGYTYEQYF. The CDR3 DNA sequence: TGCGCCAGCAGCTTGGTTCCGGGCTACACCTACGAGCAGTACTTC. The chain has TRBV5-1 and TRBJ2-7; no firm D call. This CDR3 region has 15 residues. Trimming cost V 0 bases and J 2 bases, with 12 bases left between them. The germline gives CDR1 SGHRS, CDR2 YFSETQ. Looking up the rest from reference TRBV5-1 and TRBJ2-7 gives the full variable domain: KAGVTQTPRYLIKTRGQQVTLSCSPISGHRSVSWYQQTPGQGLQFLFEYFSETQRNKGNFPGRFSGRQFSNSRSEMNVSTLELGDSALYLCASSLVPGYTYEQYFGPGTRLTVT.

This chain uses TRBV28 with TRBJ2-7; 9 bases are shared with TRBD1. Trimming cost V 7 bases and J 7 bases; bases outside gene matches: 8. The CDR3 is 13 residues long. From germline, CDR1 is MDHEN and CDR2 SYDVKM. DNA for the CDR3: TGTGCCAGCAACCGACAGGGGGGGCGGGAGCAGTACTTC. Encoded protein: CASNRQGGREQYF.

V is TRBV29-1 and J is TRBJ2-7; D is ambiguous. Germline lookup yields CDR1 SQVTM and CDR2 ANQGSEA. V dropped 0 bases and J dropped 1 base, with 7 bases sitting between them. CDR3 length: 13 residues. As DNA, the CDR3 is TGCAGCGTTGAAGATTTAGAATCCTACGAGCAGTACTTC. Amino acids: CSVEDLESYEQYF.

The chain is built from TRBV29-1 and TRBJ2-4, with 11 bases matching TRBD2. Germline V gives CDR1 SQVTM, CDR2 ANQGSEA. The trim removed 2 bases at V and 0 bases at J, leaving 3 bases unmatched. The CDR3 has 16 amino acids. CDR3 bases: TGCAGCGTTGAACTAGCGGGAGGCCTAGCCAAAAACATTCAGTACTTC. Protein product: CSVELAGGLAKNIQYF.

The chain employs TRBV5-4 and TRBJ1-2; 7 bases match TRBD1. This CDR3 is 13 amino acids long. V lost 4 bases, J lost 8 bases, and 8 bases stayed unmatched. Germline-derived CDR1 and CDR2 are SGHNT and YYREEE (reference sequence). The CDR3 spells CASSLGQVGGYTF. CDR3 nucleotides: TGTGCCAGCAGCCTCGGACAGGTCGGGGGCTACACCTTC.

This clone has a handful of counts. The gene calls are TRBV7-2 and TRBJ2-7; D might be TRBD1 (6 bases). Trimming shortened V by 5 bases and J by 7 bases, and 18 bases separated the two germline ends. The CDR3 is 14 amino acids. Germline CDR1 reads SGHTA; CDR2 reads FQGNSA. The CDR3 reads CASSPRTVTGEQYF. The CDR3 DNA reads TGTGCCAGCAGCCCAAGGACAGTGACGGGGGAGCAGTACTTC.

CDR3 DNA: TGTGCCAGCAGCTCCCCCGCAAATCCGGGCGAGCAGTACTTC. The encoded protein is CASSSPANPGEQYF. This rearrangement joins TRBV11-3 to TRBJ2-7; D is unresolved. CDR1 is SGHNT and CDR2 is YENEEA in the germline V gene. The CDR3 runs to 14 residues. V was trimmed by 4 bases and J by 6 bases, leaving 16 bases between them.

The chain carries TRBV6-5 and TRBJ1-5, with D perhaps matching TRBD1 (5 bases). The CDR3 is 13 amino acids. V was clipped by 4 bases and J by 3 bases, with 7 bases between them. CDR1 and CDR2 (germline): MNHEY, SVGAGI. Written as DNA, the CDR3 is TGTGCCAGCAGTTGGGGCGTCAATCAGCCCCAGCATTTT. It specifies CASSWGVNQPQHF.

This chain joins TRBV18 and TRBJ1-4; no clear D gene. CDR3 size: 15 residues. The V end lost 0 bases, the J end lost 7 bases, and 12 bases lay between the germline ends. Germline values: CDR1 KGHSH, CDR2 LQKENI. The CDR3 spells CASSPPVRVGEKLFF. CDR3 sequence (DNA): TGTGCCAGCTCACCACCGGTAAGGGTGGGTGAAAAACTGTTTTTT.

The genes are TRBV28 and TRBJ2-7; 8 bases match TRBD1. This CDR3 is 12 amino acids long. CDR1 is MDHEN and CDR2 is SYDVKM in the germline V gene. V lost 6 bases and J lost 13; bases outside the gene matches: 11. The CDR3 spells CASRGKNGQGYF. DNA of the CDR3: TGTGCCAGCAGAGGAAAAAACGGACAGGGTTACTTC. Looking up the rest from reference TRBV28 and TRBJ2-7 gives the full variable domain: DVKVTQSSRYLVKRTGEKVFLECVQDMDHENMFWYRQDPGLGLRLIYFSYDVKMKEKGDIPEGYSVSREKKERFSLILESASTNQTSMYLCASRGKNGQGYFGPGTRLTVT.

This clone has more than one count but fewer than ten. The rearrangement links TRBV28 to TRBJ2-1; D call uncertain. The germline V gene encodes CDR1 MDHEN and CDR2 SYDVKM. The CDR3 contains 14 residues. Deletions cut 7 bases from V and 0 bases from J, with 10 bases between. For the CDR3, the DNA is TGTGCCAGCAAAGCCCACAGCTCCTACAATGAGCAGTTCTTC. Protein sequence: CASKAHSSYNEQFF.

The chain carries TRBV27 and TRBJ1-5; unclear D gene. V gave up 8 bases and J gave up 3 bases, with 11 bases separating them. CDR3 length: 13 residues. CDR1 MNHEY and CDR2 SMNVEV come from the germline V gene (reference sequence). CDR3 DNA: TGTGCCAGCGCCGTGGGTCTCAATCAGCCCCAGCATTTT. Translated: CASAVGLNQPQHF.

The chain has TRBV28 and TRBJ2-4; D perhaps matches TRBD1 (6 bases). CDR3 length: 15 amino acids. Germline CDR1 reads MDHEN; CDR2 reads SYDVKM. V lost 3 bases, J lost 1 base, and 10 bases lay in between. CDR3 region: CASSFLQGAKNIQYF. CDR3 in DNA: TGTGCCAGCAGTTTTCTGCAGGGGGCCAAAAACATTCAGTACTTC.

CDR3 coding DNA: TGTGCCAGCAGCGGAGACGGGGACAATCAGCCCCAGCATTTT. Residues: CASSGDGDNQPQHF. The chain uses TRBV5-8 and TRBJ1-5; no reliable D call. This CDR3 has 14 amino acids. Looked up from germline, CDR1 is SGHTS and CDR2 is YDEGEE. Trimming stripped 4 bases from V and 3 bases from J, with 11 bases between.

The chain combines TRBV19 with TRBJ2-3, with 7 bases fitting TRBD2. Per the germline V gene, CDR1 is LNHDA and CDR2 is SQIVND (reference sequence). The CDR3 totals 17 residues. Losses at the gene ends were 10 bases for V and 1 base for J; bases not matched to a gene: 17. CDR3 DNA: TGTGCCACCTCAGGTCCGGGGGGAGGTTTGGGCACAGATACGCAGTATTTT. Its translation is CATSGPGGGLGTDTQYF.

Only one count was recorded for this clone. At one end the junction does not follow the germline gene, possibly because of a read error. The CDR3 bases are TGCGCCAGCAGCGCGGGTCTCGCCTCTCGGGCCAACGTCCTGACTTTC. Translating gives CASSAGLASRANVLTF. The genes are TRBV5-1 and TRBJ2-6, with D maybe TRBD2 (5 bases). Per the germline V gene, CDR1 is SGHRS and CDR2 is YFSETQ. This CDR3 has 16 residues.

V gene TRBV27 combines with J gene TRBJ2-7; 7 bases align to TRBD1. The CDR3 has 14 residues. With 6 bases clipped from V and 2 bases from J, the junction kept 7 bases outside the gene matches. CDR1 MNHEY and CDR2 SMNVEV come from the germline V gene (reference sequence). This CDR3 is CASSPRDRTYEQYF. The CDR3 DNA reads as TGTGCCAGCAGCCCCCGGGACAGAACCTACGAGCAGTACTTC.

This clone was seen more than once but under ten times. The V call is TRBV11-1, the J call TRBJ2-2, with no clear D. The germline V gene encodes CDR1 SGHAT and CDR2 FQDESV (reference sequence). The CDR3 totals 13 residues. V was shortened by 6 bases and J by 2 bases, with 7 bases between the two germline ends. CDR3 nucleotides: TGTGCCAGCAGTCCCGATAACACCGGGGAGCTGTTTTTT. Translation gives CASSPDNTGELFF.

This chain connects TRBV15 to TRBJ1-5, with 10 nucleotides matching TRBD1. Trimming took 3 bases from V and 2 from J; bases not matched to a gene: 7. This CDR3 has 17 residues. Germline-derived CDR1 and CDR2 are LNHNV and YYDKDF (reference sequence). The CDR3 sequence: CATSRGQGRRGNQPQHF. The CDR3 DNA follows: TGTGCCACCAGCAGGGGACAGGGGAGACGCGGCAATCAGCCCCAGCATTTT.

CDR3 in DNA: TGTGCCAGTACTTATTCGACAGGGTATGGCTACACCTTC. It codes for CASTYSTGYGYTF. V gene TRBV19 combines with J gene TRBJ1-2; 7 bases map to TRBD1. Trimming cost V 7 bases and J 5 bases; bases outside gene matches: 7. Germline values: CDR1 LNHDA, CDR2 SQIVND (reference sequence). CDR3 size: 13 residues.

The V gene is TRBV11-2, the J gene TRBJ2-7; D remains ambiguous. Trimming stripped 3 bases from V and 3 bases from J, with 15 bases between. In germline, CDR1 is SGHAT, CDR2 FQNNGV. The CDR3 sequence is 15 residues long. This CDR3 is CASSFSGDSGYEQYF. The CDR3 nucleotides read TGTGCCAGCAGCTTTTCTGGGGATTCGGGCTACGAGCAGTACTTC. The full variable domain, its missing parts supplied by reference TRBV11-2 and TRBJ2-7, is EAGVAQSPRYKIIEKRQSVAFWCNPISGHATLYWYQQILGQGPKLLIQFQNNGVVDDSQLPKDRFSAERLKGVDSTLKIQPAKLEDSAVYLCASSFSGDSGYEQYFGPGTRLTVT.

This chain joins TRBV30 and TRBJ1-2; 7 bases agree with TRBD1. Germline assignment: CDR1 GTSNPN and CDR2 SVGIG (reference sequence). The trim removed 1 base at V and 0 bases at J, leaving 2 bases unmatched. The CDR3 sequence is 14 residues long. DNA of the CDR3: TGTGCCTGGAGTGGACAGGGCCCTAACTATGGCTACACCTTC. Protein sequence: CAWSGQGPNYGYTF.

This clone came up a few times. The chain is built from TRBV27 and TRBJ1-5; the D gene is possibly TRBD1 (5 bases). There are 14 residues in the CDR3. The V end lost 6 bases, the J end lost 3 bases, and 12 bases lay between the germline ends. Germline lookup yields CDR1 MNHEY and CDR2 SMNVEV (reference sequence). CDR3 region: CASRTRDSNQPQHF. CDR3 in DNA: TGTGCCAGCAGAACCCGGGACTCCAATCAGCCCCAGCATTTT.